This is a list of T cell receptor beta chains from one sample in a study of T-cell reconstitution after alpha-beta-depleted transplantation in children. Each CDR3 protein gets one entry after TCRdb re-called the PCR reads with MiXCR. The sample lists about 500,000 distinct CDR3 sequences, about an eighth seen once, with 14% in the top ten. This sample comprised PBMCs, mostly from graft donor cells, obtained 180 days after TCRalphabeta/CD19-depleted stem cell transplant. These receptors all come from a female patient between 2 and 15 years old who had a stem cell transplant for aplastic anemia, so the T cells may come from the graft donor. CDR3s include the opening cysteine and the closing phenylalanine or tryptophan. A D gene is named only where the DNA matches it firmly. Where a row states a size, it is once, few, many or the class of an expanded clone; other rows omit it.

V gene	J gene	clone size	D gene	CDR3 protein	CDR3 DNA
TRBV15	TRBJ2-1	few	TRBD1	CATSRDRDRGHEQFF	TGTGCCACCAGCAGAGATCGGGACAGGGGCCATGAGCAGTTCTTC
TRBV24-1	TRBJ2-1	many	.	CATSDFGEQFF	TGTGCCACCAGTGATTTCGGCGAGCAGTTCTTC
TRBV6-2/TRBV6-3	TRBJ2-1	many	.	CASSYSRSYNEQFF	TGTGCCAGCAGTTACTCACGCTCCTACAATGAGCAGTTCTTC
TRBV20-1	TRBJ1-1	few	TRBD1	CSATLRTGNTEAFF	TGCAGTGCTACCCTCCGGACAGGGAACACTGAAGCTTTCTTT
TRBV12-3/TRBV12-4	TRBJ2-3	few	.	CASSSPKGRKADTQYF	TGTGCCAGCAGTTCCCCAAAGGGGAGAAAGGCAGATACGCAGTATTTT
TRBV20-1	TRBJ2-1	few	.	CSARKALGDNEQFF	TGCAGTGCTAGAAAGGCCCTTGGAGACAATGAGCAGTTCTTC
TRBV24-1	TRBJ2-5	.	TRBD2	CATSGTSGQETQYF	TGTGCCACCAGTGGAACTAGCGGGCAAGAGACCCAGTACTTC
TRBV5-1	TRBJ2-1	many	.	CASSLTVVPYNEQFF	TGCGCCAGCAGCCTGACAGTTGTCCCCTACAATGAGCAGTTCTTC
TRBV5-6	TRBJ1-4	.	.	CASSLTNEKLFF	TGTGCCAGCAGCTTGACTAATGAAAAACTGTTTTTT
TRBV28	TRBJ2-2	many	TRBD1	CASSLTGGPNTGELFF	TGTGCCAGCAGTCTTACAGGGGGCCCGAACACCGGGGAGCTGTTTTTT
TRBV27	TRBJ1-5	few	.	CASSLIGTLYSNQPQHF	TGTGCCAGCAGTTTAATCGGGACACTTTATAGCAATCAGCCCCAGCATTTT